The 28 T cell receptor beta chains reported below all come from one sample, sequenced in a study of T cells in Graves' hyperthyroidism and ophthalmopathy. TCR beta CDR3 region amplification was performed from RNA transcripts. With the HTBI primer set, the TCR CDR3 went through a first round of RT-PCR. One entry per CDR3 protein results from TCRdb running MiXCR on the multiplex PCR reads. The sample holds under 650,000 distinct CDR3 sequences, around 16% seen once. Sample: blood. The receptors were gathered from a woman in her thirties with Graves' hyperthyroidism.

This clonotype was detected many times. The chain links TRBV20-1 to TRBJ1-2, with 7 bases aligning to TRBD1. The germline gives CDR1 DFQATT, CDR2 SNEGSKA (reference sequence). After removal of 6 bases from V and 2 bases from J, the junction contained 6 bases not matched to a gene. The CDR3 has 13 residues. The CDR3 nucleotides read TGCAGTGCGCCTACAGGGGAAAACTATGGCTACACCTTC. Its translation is CSAPTGENYGYTF.

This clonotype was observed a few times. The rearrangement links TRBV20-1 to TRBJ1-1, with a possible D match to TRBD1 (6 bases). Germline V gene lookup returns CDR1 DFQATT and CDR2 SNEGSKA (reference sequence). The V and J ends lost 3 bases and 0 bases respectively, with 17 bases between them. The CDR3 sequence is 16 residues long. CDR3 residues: CSARYMGHEMNTEAFF. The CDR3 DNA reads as TGCAGTGCTAGGTACATGGGACATGAGATGAACACTGAAGCTTTCTTT.

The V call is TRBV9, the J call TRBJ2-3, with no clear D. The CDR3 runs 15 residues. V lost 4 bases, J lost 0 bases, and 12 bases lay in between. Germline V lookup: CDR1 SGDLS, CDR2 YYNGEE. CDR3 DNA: TGTGCCAGCAGCCCATACAGTACTAGCACAGATACGCAGTATTTT. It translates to CASSPYSTSTDTQYF.

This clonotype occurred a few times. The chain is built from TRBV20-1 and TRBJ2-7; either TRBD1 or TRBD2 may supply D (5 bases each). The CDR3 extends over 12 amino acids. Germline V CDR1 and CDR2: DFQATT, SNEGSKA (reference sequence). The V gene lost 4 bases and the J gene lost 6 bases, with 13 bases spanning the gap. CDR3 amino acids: CSAKRGDGEQYF. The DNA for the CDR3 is TGCAGTGCTAAGAGGGGCGACGGCGAGCAGTACTTC.

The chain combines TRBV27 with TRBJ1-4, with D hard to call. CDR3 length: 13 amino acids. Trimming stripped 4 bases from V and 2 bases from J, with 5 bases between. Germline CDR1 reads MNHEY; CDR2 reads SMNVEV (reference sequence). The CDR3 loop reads CASSSLTNEKLFF. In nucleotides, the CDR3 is TGTGCCAGCAGTTCACTGACTAATGAAAAACTGTTTTTT.

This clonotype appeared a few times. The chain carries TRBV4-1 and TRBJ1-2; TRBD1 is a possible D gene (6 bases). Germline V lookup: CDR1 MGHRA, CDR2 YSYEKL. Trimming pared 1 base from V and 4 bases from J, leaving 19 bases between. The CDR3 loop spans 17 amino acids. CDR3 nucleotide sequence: TGCGCCAGCAGCCAAGGTCAAGGCGTCACAGGGTCCTATGGCTACACCTTC. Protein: CASSQGQGVTGSYGYTF.

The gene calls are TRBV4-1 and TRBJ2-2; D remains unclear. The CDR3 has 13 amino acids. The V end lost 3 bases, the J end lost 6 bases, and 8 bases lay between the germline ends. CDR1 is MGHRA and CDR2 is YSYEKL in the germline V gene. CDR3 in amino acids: CASSQELSGELFF. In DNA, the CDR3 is TGCGCCAGCAGCCAGGAGTTATCCGGGGAGCTGTTTTTT.

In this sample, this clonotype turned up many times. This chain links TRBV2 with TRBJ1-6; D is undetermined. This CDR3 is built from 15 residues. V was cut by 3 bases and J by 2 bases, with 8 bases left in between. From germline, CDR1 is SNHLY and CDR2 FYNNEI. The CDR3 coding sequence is TGTGCCAGCAGTGACGGAGGGACCTATAATTCACCCCTCCACTTT. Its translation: CASSDGGTYNSPLHF.

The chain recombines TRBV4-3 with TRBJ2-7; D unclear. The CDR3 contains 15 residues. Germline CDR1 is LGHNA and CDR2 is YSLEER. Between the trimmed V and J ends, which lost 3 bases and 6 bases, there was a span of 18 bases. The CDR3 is CASSHERRVFGEQYF. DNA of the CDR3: TGCGCCAGCAGCCACGAAAGGAGAGTTTTCGGCGAGCAGTACTTC.

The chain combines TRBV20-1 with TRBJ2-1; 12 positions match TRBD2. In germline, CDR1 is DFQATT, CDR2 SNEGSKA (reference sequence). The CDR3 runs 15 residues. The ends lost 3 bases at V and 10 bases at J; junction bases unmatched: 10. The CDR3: CSARRGLAGGIEQFF. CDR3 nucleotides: TGCAGTGCTAGGAGGGGCCTAGCGGGAGGGATAGAGCAGTTCTTC.

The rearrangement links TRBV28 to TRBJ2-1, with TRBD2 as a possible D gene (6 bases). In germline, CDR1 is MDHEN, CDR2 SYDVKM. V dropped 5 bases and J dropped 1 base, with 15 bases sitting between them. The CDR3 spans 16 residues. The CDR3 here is CASSPPGEESYNEQFF. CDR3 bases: TGTGCCAGCAGTCCCCCGGGGGAGGAATCCTACAATGAGCAGTTCTTC.

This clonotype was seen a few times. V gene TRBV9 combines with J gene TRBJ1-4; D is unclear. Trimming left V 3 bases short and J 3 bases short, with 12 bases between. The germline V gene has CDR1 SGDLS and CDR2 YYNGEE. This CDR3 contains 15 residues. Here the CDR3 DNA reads TGTGCCAGCAGCGCAATGGACGGACCTAATGAAAAACTGTTTTTT. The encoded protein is CASSAMDGPNEKLFF.

Here the CDR3 DNA reads TGTGCCAGCGCTAGGGTGGAGACCGGGGAGCTGTTTTTT. It specifies CASARVETGELFF. The chain recombines TRBV12-3 or TRBV12-4 with TRBJ2-2; no clear D. The CDR3 runs 13 residues. V was trimmed by 8 bases and J by 5 bases, leaving 12 bases between them.

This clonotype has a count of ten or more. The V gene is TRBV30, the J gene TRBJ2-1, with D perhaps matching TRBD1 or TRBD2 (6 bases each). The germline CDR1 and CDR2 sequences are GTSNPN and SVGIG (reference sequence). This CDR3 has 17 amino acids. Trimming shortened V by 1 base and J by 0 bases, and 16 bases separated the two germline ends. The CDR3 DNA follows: TGTGCCTGGAGTGCAGGGGTCATAGCGGACTCCTACAATGAGCAGTTCTTC. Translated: CAWSAGVIADSYNEQFF.

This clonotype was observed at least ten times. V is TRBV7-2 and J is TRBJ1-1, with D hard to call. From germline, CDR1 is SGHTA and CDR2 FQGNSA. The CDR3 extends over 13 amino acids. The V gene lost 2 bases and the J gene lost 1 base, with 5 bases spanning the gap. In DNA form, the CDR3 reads TGTGCCAGCAGCTTAACACAGAACACTGAAGCTTTCTTT. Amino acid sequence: CASSLTQNTEAFF.

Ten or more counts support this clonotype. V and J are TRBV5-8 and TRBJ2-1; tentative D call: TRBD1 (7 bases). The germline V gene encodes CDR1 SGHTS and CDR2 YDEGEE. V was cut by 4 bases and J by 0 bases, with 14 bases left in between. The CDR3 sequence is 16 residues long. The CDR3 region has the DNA TGTGCCAGCAGCCCGACAGGGAGGACCTCCTACAATGAGCAGTTCTTC. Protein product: CASSPTGRTSYNEQFF.

CDR3 in DNA: TGCGCCAGCAGCTTAAGGCCTGGGTACGAGCAGTACTTC. This sequence encodes CASSLRPGYEQYF. V gene TRBV5-1 combines with J gene TRBJ2-7; D not certain. This CDR3 has 13 amino acids. From germline, CDR1 is SGHRS and CDR2 YFSETQ. The V and J ends lost 2 bases and 4 bases respectively, with 10 bases between them.

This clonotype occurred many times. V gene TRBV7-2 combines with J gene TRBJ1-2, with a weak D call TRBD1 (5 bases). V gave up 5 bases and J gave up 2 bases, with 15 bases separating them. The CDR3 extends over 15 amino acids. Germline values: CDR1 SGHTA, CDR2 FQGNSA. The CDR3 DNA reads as TGTGCCAGCAGCGCCCGCCCTCAGGGAAACTATGGCTACACCTTC. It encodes CASSARPQGNYGYTF.

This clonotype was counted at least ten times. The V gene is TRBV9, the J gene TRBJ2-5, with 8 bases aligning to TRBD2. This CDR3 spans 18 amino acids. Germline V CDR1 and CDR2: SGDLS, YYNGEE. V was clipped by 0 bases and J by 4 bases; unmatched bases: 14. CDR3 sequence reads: CASSVGGTSGHVVETQYF. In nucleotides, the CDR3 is TGTGCCAGCAGCGTAGGTGGAACTAGCGGTCATGTGGTAGAGACCCAGTACTTC.

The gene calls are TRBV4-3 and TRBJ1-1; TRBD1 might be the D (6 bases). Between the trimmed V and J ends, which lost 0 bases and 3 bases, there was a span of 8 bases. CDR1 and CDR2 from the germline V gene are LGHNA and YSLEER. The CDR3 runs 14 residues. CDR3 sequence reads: CASSQDRGYTEAFF. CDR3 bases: TGCGCCAGCAGCCAAGATAGGGGGTACACTGAAGCTTTCTTT.

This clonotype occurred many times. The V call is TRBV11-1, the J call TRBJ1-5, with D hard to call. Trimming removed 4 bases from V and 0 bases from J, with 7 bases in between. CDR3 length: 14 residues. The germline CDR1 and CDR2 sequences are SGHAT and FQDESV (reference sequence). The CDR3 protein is CASSSVHSNQPQHF. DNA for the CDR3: TGTGCCAGCAGCTCCGTCCATAGCAATCAGCCCCAGCATTTT.

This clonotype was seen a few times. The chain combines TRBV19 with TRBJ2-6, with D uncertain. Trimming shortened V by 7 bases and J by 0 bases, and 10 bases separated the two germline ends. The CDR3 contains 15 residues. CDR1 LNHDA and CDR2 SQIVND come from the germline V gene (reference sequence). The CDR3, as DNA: TGTGCCAGTATGAAGTTGGGCTCTGGGGCCAACGTCCTGACTTTC. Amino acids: CASMKLGSGANVLTF.

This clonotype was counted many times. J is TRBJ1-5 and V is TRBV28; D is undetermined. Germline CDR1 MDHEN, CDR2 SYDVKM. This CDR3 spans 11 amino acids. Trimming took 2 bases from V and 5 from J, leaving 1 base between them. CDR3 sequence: CASSLDQPQHF. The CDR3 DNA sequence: TGTGCCAGCAGTTTAGATCAGCCCCAGCATTTT.

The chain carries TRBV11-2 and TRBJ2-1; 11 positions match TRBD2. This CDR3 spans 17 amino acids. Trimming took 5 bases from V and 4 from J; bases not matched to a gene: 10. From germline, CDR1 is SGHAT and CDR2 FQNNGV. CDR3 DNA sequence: TGTGCCAGCAGCCGCCGAGGGGCTAGCGGGAGGTACAATGAGCAGTTCTTC. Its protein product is CASSRRGASGRYNEQFF.

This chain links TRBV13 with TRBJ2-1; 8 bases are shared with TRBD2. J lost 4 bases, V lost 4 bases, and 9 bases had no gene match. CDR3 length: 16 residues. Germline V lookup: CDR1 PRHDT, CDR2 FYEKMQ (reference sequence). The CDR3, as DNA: TGTGCCAGCAGCTCCGGAGGAGCGGGAGCGTACAATGAGCAGTTCTTC. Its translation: CASSSGGAGAYNEQFF.

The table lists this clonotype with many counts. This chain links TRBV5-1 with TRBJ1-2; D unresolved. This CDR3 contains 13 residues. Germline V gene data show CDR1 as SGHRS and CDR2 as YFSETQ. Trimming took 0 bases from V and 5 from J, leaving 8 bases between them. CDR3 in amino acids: CASSLEGWYGYTF. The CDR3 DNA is TGCGCCAGCAGCTTGGAAGGGTGGTATGGCTACACCTTC.

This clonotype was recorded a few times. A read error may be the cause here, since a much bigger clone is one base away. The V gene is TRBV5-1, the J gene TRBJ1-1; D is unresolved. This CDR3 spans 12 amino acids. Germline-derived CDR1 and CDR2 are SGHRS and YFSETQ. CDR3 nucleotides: TGCGCCAGCGGGCCCATGAACGCTGAAGCTTTCTTT. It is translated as CASGPMNAEAFF.

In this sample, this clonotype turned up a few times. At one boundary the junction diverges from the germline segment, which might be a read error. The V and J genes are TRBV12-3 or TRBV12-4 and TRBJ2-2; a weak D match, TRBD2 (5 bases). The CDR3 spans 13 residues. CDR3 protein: CASRLTPTGEPFF. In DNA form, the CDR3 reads TGTGCCAGCAGGCTCACTCCCACCGGGGAGCCGTTTTTT.